This passage covers 19 T cell receptor beta chains from one sample sequenced in a study of T cell repertoires in cytomegalovirus infection. Their cognate antigens are unknown. MiXCR was run by TCRdb on the reads, yielding one entry per CDR3 protein. The table includes some 500,000 distinct CDR3 sequences, around a third detected once. The specimen comprised cultured PBMCs, sampled from culture after CMV antigen stimulation. The receptors were sampled from a human donor in good health (CMV status not recorded). Some clones in this sample may be carry-over from other donors' samples.

The chain joins TRBV18 to TRBJ2-5, with D perhaps matching TRBD1 (6 bases). Trimming pared 3 bases from V and 0 bases from J, leaving 8 bases between. The CDR3 runs to 14 residues. Germline CDR1 and CDR2: KGHSH and LQKENI. CDR3 DNA sequence: TGTGCCAGCTCACCTCGACAGGACCAAGAGACCCAGTACTTC. Protein: CASSPRQDQETQYF.

The chain uses TRBV19 and TRBJ2-1; 11 bases line up with TRBD1. V was pared by 3 bases and J by 8 bases, with 12 bases of the junction left unmatched. Germline CDR1 is LNHDA and CDR2 is SQIVND (reference sequence). The CDR3 has 17 residues. The CDR3: CASSIKIGTGGRDEQFF. The CDR3 DNA sequence: TGTGCCAGTAGTATCAAAATAGGGACAGGGGGTCGCGATGAGCAGTTCTTC.

The CDR3: CAIAGTGVGTEAFF. The CDR3 region has the DNA TGTGCCATTGCCGGGACAGGGGTGGGGACTGAAGCTTTCTTT. This chain links TRBV10-3 with TRBJ1-1; 10 nucleotides agree with TRBD1. The V segment lost 9 bases and the J segment 5 bases; nucleotides outside the gene matches: 9. In germline, CDR1 is ENHRY, CDR2 SYGVKD. The CDR3 consists of 14 residues.

This rearrangement joins TRBV7-9 to TRBJ1-2; maybe TRBD1 (6 bases). V lost 1 base, J lost 1 base, and 10 bases lay in between. Germline V gene lookup returns CDR1 SEHNR and CDR2 FQNEAQ (reference sequence). The CDR3 covers 15 residues. This CDR3 is CASSLGQGFNYGYTF. The CDR3 DNA sequence: TGTGCCAGCAGCTTAGGGCAGGGGTTTAACTATGGCTACACCTTC.

This clonotype has only a few counts. The chain links TRBV27 to TRBJ2-7; D is uncertain. Germline CDR1 and CDR2: MNHEY and SMNVEV (reference sequence). The V end was cut by 3 bases, the J end by 3 bases, with 12 bases between. CDR3 size: 14 residues. The CDR3 DNA is TGTGCCAGCAGTTTTAGTCGCAGCCACTACGAGCAGTACGTC. Amino acid sequence: CASSFSRSHYEQYV.

The V gene is TRBV5-4, the J gene TRBJ2-1; 10 positions match TRBD2. The CDR3 contains 16 residues. CDR1 SGHNT and CDR2 YYREEE come from the germline V gene (reference sequence). The V and J ends lost 4 bases and 4 bases, in that order; junction bases with no gene match: 8. The CDR3 spells CASSTALAGVYNEQFF. The CDR3 nucleotides read TGTGCCAGCAGCACCGCTCTAGCGGGAGTTTACAATGAGCAGTTCTTC.

This clonotype was seen more than once but under ten times. This sequence joins TRBV7-9 and TRBJ2-5; possibly TRBD2 for D (6 bases). Looked up from germline, CDR1 is SEHNR and CDR2 is FQNEAQ (reference sequence). V was clipped by 6 bases and J by 5 bases, with 19 bases between them. The CDR3 is 15 residues long. The CDR3 bases are TGTGCCAGCAGTCGGGGGTCATCGGTCCGGGAGACCCAGTACTTC. It specifies CASSRGSSVRETQYF.

This chain connects TRBV5-1 to TRBJ2-3; 11 bases align to TRBD2. J was trimmed by 0 bases and V by 3 bases; bases with no gene match: 3. Germline lookup yields CDR1 SGHRS and CDR2 YFSETQ. The CDR3 covers 16 residues. CDR3 region: CASSYRTSGSTDTQYF. CDR3 coding DNA: TGCGCCAGCAGCTATAGGACTAGCGGGAGCACAGATACGCAGTATTTT.

The genes are TRBV11-3 and TRBJ2-3; TRBD2 agrees at 11 bases. V lost 5 bases and J lost 2; bases outside the gene matches: 12. The CDR3 has 18 amino acids. Germline V gene data show CDR1 as SGHNT and CDR2 as YENEEA. The CDR3 DNA follows: TGTGCCAGCAGCACCCGCTCCACTAGCGGGGGATACACAGATACGCAGTATTTT. This encodes CASSTRSTSGGYTDTQYF. The full variable domain, with the rest looked up from reference TRBV11-3 and TRBJ2-3, is EAGVVQSPRYKIIEKKQPVAFWCNPISGHNTLYWYLQNLGQGPELLIRYENEEAVDDSQLPKDRFSAERLKGVDSTLKIQPAELGDSAVYLCASSTRSTSGGYTDTQYFGPGTRLTVL.

The genes are TRBV5-4 and TRBJ2-3, with 8 bases that match TRBD1. V dropped 3 bases and J dropped 7; count of bases not matched to a gene: 7. This CDR3 spans 14 amino acids. Looked up from germline, CDR1 is SGHNT and CDR2 is YYREEE (reference sequence). CDR3 nucleotide sequence: TGTGCCAGCAGCTCTGGACAGGGAAGTAATACGCAGTATTTT. Translation: CASSSGQGSNTQYF.

The rearrangement joins TRBV10-3 to TRBJ1-1, with unresolved D. CDR3 length equals 15 residues. The ends were cut back, 6 bases at V and 5 bases at J, with 19 bases in the middle. Germline V lookup: CDR1 ENHRY, CDR2 SYGVKD. CDR3 nucleotides: TGTGCCATCAGGGGATCGACGGTTGGAAGAACTGAAGCTTTCTTT. Amino acid sequence: CAIRGSTVGRTEAFF.

This clonotype was found a few times. The genes are TRBV12-3 or TRBV12-4 and TRBJ1-4; D is unclear. The length of the CDR3 is 14 residues. V lost 1 base, J lost 6 bases, and 9 bases lay in between. Here the CDR3 DNA reads TGTGCCAGCAGTTTAGGGAATTTCGATGAAAAACTGTTTTTT. Translation: CASSLGNFDEKLFF.

Ten or more counts support this clonotype. The J gene is TRBJ1-5, the V gene TRBV7-2; D is unresolved. Per the germline V gene, CDR1 is SGHTA and CDR2 is FQGNSA. CDR3 length equals 16 residues. V was clipped by 5 bases and J by 9 bases, with 23 bases between them. CDR3 DNA: TGTGCCAGCAGCACCTCGATAGGGCAGCCAGGTTTGCCCCAGCATTTT. This gives the protein CASSTSIGQPGLPQHF. The whole variable domain, remainder taken from reference TRBV7-2 and TRBJ1-5, is GAGVSQSPSNKVTEKGKDVELRCDPISGHTALYWYRQSLGQGLEFLIYFQGNSAPDKSGLPSDRFSAERTGGSVSTLTIQRTQQEDSAVYLCASSTSIGQPGLPQHFGDGTRLSIL.

J is TRBJ1-4 and V is TRBV7-9; 8 bases align to TRBD1. Germline V CDR1 and CDR2: SEHNR, FQNEAQ (reference sequence). The CDR3 covers 13 residues. J gave up 8 bases and V 3 bases, and 2 bases lay outside the gene matches. The CDR3 protein is CASSFRGREKLFF. Here the CDR3 DNA reads TGTGCCAGCAGCTTCAGGGGGCGCGAAAAACTGTTTTTT.

This clonotype was observed at least ten times. CDR3: CASSPMRDPGELFF. CDR3 DNA: TGTGCCAGCAGCCCGATGCGGGATCCCGGGGAGCTGTTTTTT. The rearrangement joins TRBV7-2 to TRBJ2-2; D perhaps matches TRBD2 (6 bases). V shed 5 bases and J shed 6 bases, with 13 bases lying between them. The CDR3 runs to 14 residues. CDR1 is SGHTA and CDR2 is FQGNSA in the germline V gene. Together with reference TRBV7-2 and TRBJ2-2, the CDR3 gives the full variable domain: GAGVSQSPSNKVTEKGKDVELRCDPISGHTALYWYRQSLGQGLEFLIYFQGNSAPDKSGLPSDRFSAERTGGSVSTLTIQRTQQEDSAVYLCASSPMRDPGELFFGEGSRLTVL.

The sample holds a few counts of this clonotype. The chain has TRBV20-1 and TRBJ2-7; 9 bases fit TRBD2. The junction had 3 bases not matched to a gene; V was cut back by 0 bases and J by 3 bases. This CDR3 comprises 14 residues. The V gene's germline CDR1 is DFQATT and CDR2 SNEGSKA (reference sequence). Written as DNA, the CDR3 is TGCAGTGCTAGAGAACTAGCGGGTTACTACGAGCAGTACTTC. Protein product: CSARELAGYYEQYF.

The CDR3 reads CASSRRLATQETQYF. DNA of the CDR3: TGTGCCAGTAGCCGCCGACTAGCAACCCAAGAGACCCAGTACTTC. V is TRBV19 and J is TRBJ2-5, with 7 bases identical to TRBD2. The CDR3 loop spans 15 amino acids. The V gene end was trimmed by 6 bases and the J gene end by 1 base; junction bases not matched to a gene: 8. CDR1 is LNHDA, CDR2 SQIVND, per germline (reference sequence).

About this clonotype itself: Given a much more abundant clone one base away, this may be a read error. The J gene is TRBJ2-3, the V gene TRBV7-2, with D hard to call. CDR3 length: 17 amino acids. Germline loops: CDR1 SGHTA, CDR2 FQGNSA. DNA of the CDR3: TGTGACAGCAGCTTTGATTTCGCGGAATCTAGCACAGATACGCAGTATTTT. Residues: CDSSFDFAESSTDTQYF. The full variable domain, completed using reference TRBV7-2 and TRBJ2-3, is GAGVSQSPSNKVTEKGKDVELRCDPISGHTALYWYRQSLGQGLEFLIYFQGNSAPDKSGLPSDRFSAERTGGSVSTLTIQRTQQEDSAVYLCDSSFDFAESSTDTQYFGPGTRLTVL.

In its sample, this clonotype was seen many times. The rearrangement joins TRBV7-2 to TRBJ2-3; D gene unclear. Trimming left V 4 bases short and J 2 bases short, with 4 bases between. CDR3 length equals 12 residues. CDR1 SGHTA and CDR2 FQGNSA come from the germline V gene. The CDR3 coding sequence is TGTGCCAGCAGCTCCAACACAGATACGCAGTATTTT. It codes for CASSSNTDTQYF.